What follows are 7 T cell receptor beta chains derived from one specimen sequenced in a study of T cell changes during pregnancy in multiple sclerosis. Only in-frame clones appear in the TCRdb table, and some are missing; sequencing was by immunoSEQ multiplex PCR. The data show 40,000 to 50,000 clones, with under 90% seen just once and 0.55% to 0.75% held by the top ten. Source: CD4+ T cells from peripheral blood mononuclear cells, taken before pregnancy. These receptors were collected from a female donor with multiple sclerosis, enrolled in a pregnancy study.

CDR3 nucleotides: TGTGCCAGCAGCGAAAGGACAGGGGGTTTTGCAGATACGCAGTATTTT. This sequence encodes CASSERTGGFADTQYF. The chain couples TRBV2 to TRBJ2-3, with 10 bases lining up with TRBD1. CDR1 and CDR2 (germline): SNHLY, FYNNEI. J was trimmed by 4 bases and V by 6 bases; bases with no gene match: 10. The CDR3 extends over 16 amino acids.

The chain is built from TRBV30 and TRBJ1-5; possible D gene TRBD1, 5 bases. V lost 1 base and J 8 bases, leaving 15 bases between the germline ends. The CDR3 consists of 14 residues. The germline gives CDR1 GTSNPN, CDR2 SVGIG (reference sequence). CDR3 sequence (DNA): TGTGCCTGGAGTGCACAGGCGTCCGGTGAGCCCCAGCATTTT. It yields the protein CAWSAQASGEPQHF.

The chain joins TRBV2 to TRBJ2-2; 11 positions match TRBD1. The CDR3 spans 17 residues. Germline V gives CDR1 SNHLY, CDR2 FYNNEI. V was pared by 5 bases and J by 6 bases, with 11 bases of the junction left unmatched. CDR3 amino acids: CASSQLAPGQGAGELFF. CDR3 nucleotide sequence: TGTGCCAGCAGTCAACTGGCACCGGGACAGGGGGCCGGGGAGCTGTTTTTT.

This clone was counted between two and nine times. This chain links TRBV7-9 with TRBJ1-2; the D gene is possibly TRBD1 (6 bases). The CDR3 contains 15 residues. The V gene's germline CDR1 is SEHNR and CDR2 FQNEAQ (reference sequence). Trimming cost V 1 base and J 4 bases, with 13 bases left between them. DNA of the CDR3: TGTGCCAGCAGCTTAGGCGTTTCAGGGGTCTATGGCTACACCTTC. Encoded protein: CASSLGVSGVYGYTF.

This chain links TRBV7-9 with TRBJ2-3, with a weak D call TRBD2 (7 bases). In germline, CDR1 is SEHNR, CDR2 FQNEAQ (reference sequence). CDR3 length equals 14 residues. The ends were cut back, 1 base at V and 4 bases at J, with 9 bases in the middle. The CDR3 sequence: CASSLEGGADTQYF. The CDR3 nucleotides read TGTGCCAGCAGCTTAGAGGGGGGGGCAGATACGCAGTATTTT.

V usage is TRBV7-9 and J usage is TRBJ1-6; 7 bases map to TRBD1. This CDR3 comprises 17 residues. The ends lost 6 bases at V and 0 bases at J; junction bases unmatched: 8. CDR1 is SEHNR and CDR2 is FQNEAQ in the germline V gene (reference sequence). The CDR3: CASRWTTGLSYNSPLHF. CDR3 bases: TGTGCCAGCAGGTGGACGACAGGGCTCTCCTATAATTCACCCCTCCACTTT. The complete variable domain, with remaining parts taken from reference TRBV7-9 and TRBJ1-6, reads DTGVSQNPRHKITKRGQNVTFRCDPISEHNRLYWYRQTLGQGPEFLTYFQNEAQLEKSRLLSDRFSAERPKGSFSTLEIQRTEQGDSAMYLCASRWTTGLSYNSPLHFGNGTRLTVT.

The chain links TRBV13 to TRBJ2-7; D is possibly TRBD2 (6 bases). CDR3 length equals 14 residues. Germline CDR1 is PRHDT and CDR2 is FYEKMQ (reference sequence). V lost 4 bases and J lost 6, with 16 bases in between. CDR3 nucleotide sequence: TGTGCCAGCAGCTCACTGGGAGGTACCGGCGAGCAGTACTTC. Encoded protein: CASSSLGGTGEQYF.